The entry that follows covers one T cell receptor beta chain sequence. Its specificity is not known. The sample belongs to a study of high-grade serous ovarian cancer treatment subgroups. General study points: Repertoire analysis covered CDR3 alone, not CDR1 or CDR2.

The ends were cut back, 5 bases at V and 2 bases at J, with 7 bases in the middle. Germline V gene lookup returns CDR1 LNHDA and CDR2 SQIVND (reference sequence). CDR3 length equals 12 residues. The method was immunoSEQ multiplex PCR; TCRdb's version includes in-frame clones alone and lacks a portion of them. The sample holds about 16,000 clones, around 73% seen once. The tumor samples were collected prior to definitive surgery or chemotherapy. The chain recombines TRBV19 with TRBJ2-7; D not certain. Sample: tumor tissue. This sequence was found in a human donor with high-grade serous ovarian cancer. This chain's CDR3 is CASSQSTYEQYF. CDR3 nucleotides: TGTGCCAGTAGTCAGAGTACCTACGAGCAGTACTTC.